Listed below are T cell receptor beta chains from one sample, sequenced in a study of T cell responses to AZD1222 COVID-19 vaccine. TCRdb's table, derived via immunoSEQ multiplex PCR, lists solely in-frame clones and lacks some. The sample has about 100,000 clones, around 90% seen once; the top ten hold over 3.5%. The sequencing used peripheral blood, collected on day 0 of AZD1222 vaccination. The receptors originated from an adult in good health. The CDR3 runs from the conserved cysteine through the conserved F or W. Clone size is stated in some rows and not others, as once, few, many or a class when expanded.

>TRBV6-5|NA|TRBJ2-7
CASSPPYFSSYEQYF
>TRBV5-4|NA|TRBJ1-6
CASSQPGQLSPLHF
>TRBV5-6|NA|TRBJ1-4
CASSLARGPNEKLFF
>TRBV7-6|NA|TRBJ1-1
CASSRTRGSVEAFF
>TRBV2|NA|TRBJ2-1
CASSAGTPYNEQFF
>TRBV6-5|NA|TRBJ2-7
CASSYQDGSYEQYF
>TRBV7-2|NA|TRBJ1-4
CASSLEGTTNEKLFF
>TRBV6-2/TRBV6-3|NA|TRBJ2-7
CASSLGTEPYEQYF
>TRBV5-1|NA|TRBJ2-7
CASSSTGLPASYEQYF
>TRBV27|NA|TRBJ1-5
CASSLGPNQPQHF
>TRBV9|NA|TRBJ1-5
CASSGAGTGIGQPQHF
>TRBV10-3|NA|TRBJ1-6
CAISAGQHNSPLHF
>TRBV7-8|NA|TRBJ2-5
CASSPIAGGPETQYF
>TRBV10-3|NA|TRBJ2-1
CASLESSYNEQFF
>TRBV10-1|NA|TRBJ2-1
CASSEGGRGGHNEQFF
>TRBV4-3|NA|TRBJ1-2
CASSQVGREDYGYTF
>TRBV25-1|NA|TRBJ2-3
CASSVTDTQYF
>TRBV19|NA|TRBJ1-1
CASFLNTEAFF
>TRBV2|NA|TRBJ1-4
CASLDRGGEKLFF
>TRBV5-1|NA|TRBJ2-5
CASGRGLYETQYF
>TRBV28|NA|TRBJ2-1
CASSLYQSPAGGVFEQFF
>TRBV11-2|NA|TRBJ1-2
CASSLGGGYGYTF
>TRBV7-2|NA|TRBJ2-5
CASSPRGTGAGAQYF
>TRBV30|NA|TRBJ2-7
CAWSVGGASYEQYF
>TRBV4-1|NA|TRBJ2-7
CASSQGQTSSYEQYF
>TRBV19|once|TRBJ2-7
CASSIGHRAGEQYF
>TRBV30|NA|TRBJ2-7
CAWSPPPRLSVTYEQYF
>TRBV11-3|NA|TRBJ1-2
CASRLSISGVDGYTF
>TRBV2|NA|TRBJ2-5
CASSEGAAGSKTQYF
>TRBV2|NA|TRBJ1-1
CASSSQGGTEAFF
>TRBV7-2|NA|TRBJ2-7
CASSSGQFEQYF
>TRBV6-6|NA|TRBJ2-5
CASSYVGGGQETQYF
>TRBV20-1|NA|TRBJ2-2
CSASGLAYGELFF
>TRBV19|once|TRBJ2-7
CASSMRGSSSYEQYF
>TRBV4-1|once|TRBJ1-2
CASSQEMGWRGYTF
>TRBV6-5|NA|TRBJ1-2
CASSSLRPYYTF